This TCR beta chain was captured by sequencing in a study of blood T cell repertoires in COVID-19. Turning to the study itself: The study drew acute and convalescent COVID-19 samples from the United States, Italy and Spain. Sources were T cells, B-cell-depleted T cells, or PBMCs; the material itself was cDNA or gDNA.

The authors' processing: Cell counts per sample came from amplifying reference gene primers. Profiled with immunoSEQ multiplex PCR; TCRdb holds only in-frame clones, not every one. The D gene and trimming were derived from the DNA, and the V and J assignments and clone size from that table. This sample has roughly 63,000 clones, with about 90% found just once. CDR1 is SGHKS and CDR2 is YYEKEE in the germline V gene (reference sequence). The V segment lost 0 bases and the J segment 6 bases; nucleotides outside the gene matches: 8. This CDR3 contains 16 residues. The TCR originated in a woman aged 45-65 years with active or convalescent COVID-19. The chain joins TRBV5-5 to TRBJ2-2, with 7 bases that match TRBD1. The material sequenced was peripheral blood. CDR3 loop: CASSLGQGFRAGELFF. CDR3 DNA: TGTGCCAGCAGCTTGGGACAGGGCTTTCGCGCCGGGGAGCTGTTTTTT. The full variable domain, completed using reference TRBV5-5 and TRBJ2-2, is DAGVTQSPTHLIKTRGQQVTLRCSPISGHKSVSWYQQVLGQGPQFIFQYYEKEERGRGNFPDRFSARQFPNYSSELNVNALLLGDSALYLCASSLGQGFRAGELFFGEGSRLTVL.